One sample yielded the 24 T cell receptor beta chains listed below, sequenced in a study of beta chain features in type 1 diabetes. Findings of the study overall: All four CD4+ subsets from Type 1 diabetes patients carried moderately but significantly shorter TCRB CDR3s.

Since all of the isolated RNA was reverse transcribed, expressed TCRB transcripts were what got sequenced. Profiled with immunoSEQ multiplex PCR; TCRdb holds only in-frame clones, not every one. The sample comprises around 690,000 clones, 12% of which are singletons, and over 0.1% rests with the top ten. Which antigens these TCRs recognize remains unknown. The specimen sequenced was naive CD4+ T cells from blood. The receptors stem from a man aged 30 to 39 with type 1 diabetes.

V and J are TRBV11-3 and TRBJ2-7; possibly TRBD1 for D (6 bases). The V gene's germline CDR1 is SGHNT and CDR2 YENEEA. Trimming cost V 5 bases and J 3 bases, with 8 bases left between them. This CDR3 is 12 amino acids long. CDR3 nucleotides: TGTGCCAGCAGCAGGGACATCTACGAGCAGTACTTC. It encodes CASSRDIYEQYF.

This clone was counted only a few times. Distinct nucleotide sequences in the sample also encode this CDR3. The genes are TRBV5-1 and TRBJ2-3, with 10 positions matching TRBD2. The CDR3 extends over 15 amino acids. Unmatched junction bases numbered 3, after V lost 5 bases and J lost 0 bases. Germline-derived CDR1 and CDR2 are SGHRS and YFSETQ. In DNA, the CDR3 is TGCGCCAGCAGTACACTAGCGGGGAGCACAGATACGCAGTATTTT. Residues: CASSTLAGSTDTQYF.

In its sample, this clone was seen a few times. The V call is TRBV5-5, the J call TRBJ2-6; D unresolved. V lost 0 bases to trimming and J lost 2 bases, with 6 bases between them. The CDR3 is 15 amino acids. The germline CDR1 and CDR2 sequences are SGHKS and YYEKEE (reference sequence). This chain's CDR3 is CASSLEPTGANVLTF. CDR3 nucleotide sequence: TGTGCCAGCAGCTTGGAACCTACTGGGGCCAACGTCCTGACTTTC.

The chain couples TRBV7-2 to TRBJ2-3; 12 bases are shared with TRBD2. This CDR3 contains 16 residues. V gave up 1 base and J gave up 4 bases; unmatched junction bases: 3. CDR1 and CDR2 (germline): SGHTA, FQGNSA. As DNA, the CDR3 is TGTGCCAGCAGCTTAGTGGCTAGCGGGGGGGCAGATACGCAGTATTTT. Encoded protein: CASSLVASGGADTQYF.

The chain links TRBV10-3 to TRBJ2-7, with a possible D match to TRBD1 (6 bases). The germline V gene has CDR1 ENHRY and CDR2 SYGVKD. The V gene lost 6 bases and the J gene lost 0 bases, with 9 bases spanning the gap. The CDR3 sequence is 13 residues long. The CDR3 reads CAIRDRSSYEQYF. The CDR3 DNA follows: TGTGCCATCAGAGACAGGAGCTCCTACGAGCAGTACTTC.

This rearrangement joins TRBV27 to TRBJ2-7; D gene unclear. V was trimmed by 6 bases and J by 2 bases, leaving 11 bases between them. The CDR3 length is 13 residues. Per germline, CDR1 MNHEY and CDR2 SMNVEV (reference sequence). CDR3 region: CASRQDGPYEQYF. In DNA, the CDR3 is TGTGCCAGCAGGCAAGACGGTCCCTACGAGCAGTACTTC.

Here the CDR3 reads CASSRTGQIYGYTF. The CDR3 DNA sequence: TGTGCCAGCAGCCGGACGGGACAGATCTATGGCTACACCTTC. V and J are TRBV7-8 and TRBJ1-2; TRBD1 matches 7 bases. The ends lost 5 bases at V and 4 bases at J; junction bases unmatched: 7. The CDR3 contains 14 residues. Germline V CDR1 and CDR2: SGHVS, FQNEAQ.

The chain is built from TRBV7-9 and TRBJ1-2; D gene ambiguous. The CDR3 is 15 amino acids. Deletions cut 0 bases from V and 3 bases from J, with 11 bases between. Germline assignment: CDR1 SEHNR and CDR2 FQNEAQ (reference sequence). In nucleotides, the CDR3 is TGTGCCAGCAGCTTAGCGGGGAATCCCGACTATGGCTACACCTTC. Translating gives CASSLAGNPDYGYTF.

This clone showed up just a few times. The chain recombines TRBV7-8 with TRBJ2-7, with a weak D call TRBD1 (7 bases). There are 18 residues in the CDR3. CDR1 SGHVS and CDR2 FQNEAQ come from the germline V gene. V gave up 1 base and J gave up 1 base, with 20 bases separating them. CDR3 DNA sequence: TGTGCCAGCAGCTTAGACAGACCGCGGGACAGTGCTTCCTACGAGCAGTACTTC. The encoded protein is CASSLDRPRDSASYEQYF.

V gene TRBV2 combines with J gene TRBJ2-2; D is perhaps TRBD1 (6 bases). This CDR3 has 13 residues. Trimming removed 6 bases at V and 5 bases at J, with 10 bases between. CDR1 is SNHLY, CDR2 FYNNEI, per germline. This chain's CDR3 is CASRLRGTGELFF. The CDR3 DNA reads as TGTGCCAGCAGATTAAGGGGGACCGGGGAGCTGTTTTTT.

The chain has TRBV29-1 and TRBJ1-2; 8 bases agree with TRBD1. The length of the CDR3 is 13 residues. Germline V lookup: CDR1 SQVTM, CDR2 ANQGSEA. V lost 3 bases, J lost 8 bases, and 8 bases stayed unmatched. Here the CDR3 reads CSVERQGAAGYTF. CDR3 bases: TGCAGCGTTGAGCGTCAGGGGGCGGCGGGCTACACCTTC.

Remarks on this clone: Other DNA sequences in this specimen translate into the identical CDR3. The chain has TRBV30 and TRBJ1-5, with D possibly matching TRBD1 (6 bases). This CDR3 is 13 amino acids long. CDR1 and CDR2 (germline): GTSNPN, SVGIG (reference sequence). V was clipped by 0 bases and J by 4 bases, with 7 bases between them. In DNA form, the CDR3 reads TGTGCCTGGAGTGTACAGGGAAATCAGCCCCAGCATTTT. Translating it yields CAWSVQGNQPQHF.

J is TRBJ2-7 and V is TRBV5-1; D remains ambiguous. V was trimmed by 0 bases and J by 0 bases, leaving 7 bases between them. The CDR3 spans 14 residues. Germline V gives CDR1 SGHRS, CDR2 YFSETQ. CDR3 sequence: CASSLVSTSYEQYF. Written as DNA, the CDR3 is TGCGCCAGCAGCTTGGTTTCCACCTCCTACGAGCAGTACTTC.

The chain is built from TRBV6-6 and TRBJ1-3; the D is unclear. V lost 5 bases to trimming and J lost 4 bases, with 9 bases between them. The CDR3 has 13 amino acids. Per the germline V gene, CDR1 is MNHNY and CDR2 is SVGAGI (reference sequence). This CDR3 is CASSPRWGNTIYF. The CDR3 DNA sequence: TGTGCCAGCAGTCCCCGGTGGGGAAACACCATATATTTT.

As regards this clone: The same CDR3 can be traced to other DNA sequences in this sample. The rearrangement links TRBV18 to TRBJ2-5; the D gene could be TRBD1 or TRBD2 (6 bases each). V lost 6 bases, J lost 2 bases, and 16 bases lay in between. The CDR3 spans 15 residues. Germline CDR1 reads KGHSH; CDR2 reads LQKENI. The CDR3 protein is CASSPGTGRQETQYF. The CDR3 DNA is TGTGCCAGCTCTCCTGGAACAGGGAGGCAAGAGACCCAGTACTTC.

This clone was seen a few times. This chain links TRBV6-1 with TRBJ2-6; D gene ambiguous. The CDR3 has 15 residues. The germline gives CDR1 MNHNS, CDR2 SASEGT. V shed 1 base and J shed 4 bases, with 8 bases lying between them. The CDR3 reads CASSEETMGANVLTF. The CDR3 bases are TGTGCCAGCAGTGAAGAGACAATGGGGGCCAACGTCCTGACTTTC.

Remarks on this clone: Different DNA sequences within this sample yield the same CDR3. J is TRBJ1-5 and V is TRBV19; no reliable D call. The CDR3 is made up of 13 amino acids. CDR1 and CDR2 (germline): LNHDA, SQIVND (reference sequence). Trimming cost V 3 bases and J 4 bases, with 7 bases left between them. The CDR3 loop reads CASSIGGNQPQHF. The DNA for the CDR3 is TGTGCCAGTAGTATCGGTGGTAATCAGCCCCAGCATTTT.

The chain carries TRBV2 and TRBJ1-5; D possibly corresponds to TRBD1 (5 bases). V lost 6 bases, J lost 1 base, and 16 bases lay in between. Looked up from germline, CDR1 is SNHLY and CDR2 is FYNNEI. The CDR3 extends over 16 amino acids. The CDR3, as DNA: TGTGCCAGCAGCACCGAAGGCGGGACCAGCAATCAGCCCCAGCATTTT. It encodes CASSTEGGTSNQPQHF.

This clone occurred a few times. This sequence joins TRBV5-1 and TRBJ2-1; TRBD1 or TRBD2 may be the D gene (6 bases each). CDR3 length: 16 residues. The germline gives CDR1 SGHRS, CDR2 YFSETQ. The ends were cut back, 4 bases at V and 7 bases at J, with 21 bases in the middle. The DNA of the CDR3 is TGCGCCAGCAGCCTGTACAGCGCCAGGGGAGGTAATGAGCAGTTCTTC. Translation: CASSLYSARGGNEQFF. The full variable domain, in which reference TRBV5-1 and TRBJ2-1 provide the parts outside the CDR3, is KAGVTQTPRYLIKTRGQQVTLSCSPISGHRSVSWYQQTPGQGLQFLFEYFSETQRNKGNFPGRFSGRQFSNSRSEMNVSTLELGDSALYLCASSLYSARGGNEQFFGPGTRLTVL.

The chain couples TRBV6-6 to TRBJ2-3; the match to TRBD2 covers 9 bases. Trimming took 5 bases from V and 6 from J; bases not matched to a gene: 6. The CDR3 loop spans 14 amino acids. Germline V gives CDR1 MNHNY, CDR2 SVGAGI (reference sequence). CDR3 sequence: CASSIAGVWDTQYF. Written as DNA, the CDR3 is TGTGCCAGCAGTATAGCGGGGGTGTGGGATACGCAGTATTTT.

This clone was seen only a few times. This rearrangement joins TRBV7-2 to TRBJ1-2; D possibly corresponds to TRBD1 (6 bases). Germline V gene sequence: CDR1 SGHTA, CDR2 FQGNSA. V was shortened by 5 bases and J by 3 bases, with 28 bases between the two germline ends. This CDR3 has 19 amino acids. The CDR3 region has the DNA TGTGCCAGCAGCAGCTTAAGGGCACAGGGCTCGCGTCCTTACTATGGCTACACCTTC. Translated, it gives CASSSLRAQGSRPYYGYTF.

V usage is TRBV5-1 and J usage is TRBJ2-3, with D perhaps matching TRBD1 or TRBD2 (5 bases each). This CDR3 contains 15 residues. Germline-derived CDR1 and CDR2 are SGHRS and YFSETQ. The ends were cut back, 4 bases at V and 5 bases at J, with 17 bases in the middle. The CDR3 spells CASSPAPGLGDTQYF. For the CDR3, the DNA is TGCGCCAGCAGCCCGGCCCCGGGGCTTGGAGATACGCAGTATTTT.

This clone was detected only a few times. The genes are TRBV14 and TRBJ1-2; 9 bases match TRBD1. V gave up 5 bases and J gave up 13 bases; unmatched junction bases: 11. This CDR3 has 13 residues. CDR1 is SGHDN, CDR2 FVKESK, per germline. CDR3 nucleotides: TGTGCCAGCAGCTATGGGACAGGGTATTACCCCACCTTC. Translation: CASSYGTGYYPTF.

This clone was observed a handful of times. The rearrangement uses TRBV19 and TRBJ1-5; maybe TRBD1 (5 bases). V was cut by 5 bases and J by 0 bases, with 14 bases left in between. The CDR3 runs 16 residues. Germline V lookup: CDR1 LNHDA, CDR2 SQIVND (reference sequence). As DNA, the CDR3 is TGTGCCAGTAGTGGCCCAAACAGGTATAGCAATCAGCCCCAGCATTTT. Its protein is CASSGPNRYSNQPQHF. The whole variable domain, filled in from reference TRBV19 and TRBJ1-5, reads DGGITQSPKYLFRKEGQNVTLSCEQNLNHDAMYWYRQDPGQGLRLIYYSQIVNDFQKGDIAEGYSVSREKKESFPLTVTSAQKNPTAFYLCASSGPNRYSNQPQHFGDGTRLSIL.